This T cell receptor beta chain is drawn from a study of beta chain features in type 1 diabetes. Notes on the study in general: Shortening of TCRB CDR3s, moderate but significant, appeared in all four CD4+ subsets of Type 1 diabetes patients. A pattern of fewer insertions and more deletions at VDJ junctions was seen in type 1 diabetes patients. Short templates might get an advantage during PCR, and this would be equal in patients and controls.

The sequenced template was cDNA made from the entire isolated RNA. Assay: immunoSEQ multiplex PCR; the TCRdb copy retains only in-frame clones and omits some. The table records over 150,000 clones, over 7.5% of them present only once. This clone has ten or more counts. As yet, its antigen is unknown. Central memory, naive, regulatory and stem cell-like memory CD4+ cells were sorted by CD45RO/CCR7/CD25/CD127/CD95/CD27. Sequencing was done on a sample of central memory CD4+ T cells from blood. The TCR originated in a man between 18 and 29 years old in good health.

CDR3 protein: CASSPGEDTQYF. The CDR3 coding sequence is TGCGCCAGCAGCCCCGGTGAGGATACGCAGTATTTT. The chain couples TRBV5-1 to TRBJ2-3; no firm D call. Germline CDR1 reads SGHRS; CDR2 reads YFSETQ. Deletions cut 4 bases from V and 6 bases from J, with 9 bases between. CDR3 size: 12 residues.